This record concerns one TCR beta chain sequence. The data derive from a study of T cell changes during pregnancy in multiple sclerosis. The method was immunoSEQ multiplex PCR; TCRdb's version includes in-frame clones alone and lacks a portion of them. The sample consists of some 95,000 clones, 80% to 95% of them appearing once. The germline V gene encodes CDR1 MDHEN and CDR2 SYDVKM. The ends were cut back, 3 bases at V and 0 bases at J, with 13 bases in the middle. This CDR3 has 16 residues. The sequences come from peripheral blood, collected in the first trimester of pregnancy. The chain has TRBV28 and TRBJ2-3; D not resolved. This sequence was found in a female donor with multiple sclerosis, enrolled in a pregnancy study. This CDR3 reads CASSLQAKPSTDTQYF. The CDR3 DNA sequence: TGTGCCAGCAGTTTGCAGGCGAAACCTAGCACAGATACGCAGTATTTT. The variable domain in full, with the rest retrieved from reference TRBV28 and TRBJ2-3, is DVKVTQSSRYLVKRTGEKVFLECVQDMDHENMFWYRQDPGLGLRLIYFSYDVKMKEKGDIPEGYSVSREKKERFSLILESASTNQTSMYLCASSLQAKPSTDTQYFGPGTRLTVL.